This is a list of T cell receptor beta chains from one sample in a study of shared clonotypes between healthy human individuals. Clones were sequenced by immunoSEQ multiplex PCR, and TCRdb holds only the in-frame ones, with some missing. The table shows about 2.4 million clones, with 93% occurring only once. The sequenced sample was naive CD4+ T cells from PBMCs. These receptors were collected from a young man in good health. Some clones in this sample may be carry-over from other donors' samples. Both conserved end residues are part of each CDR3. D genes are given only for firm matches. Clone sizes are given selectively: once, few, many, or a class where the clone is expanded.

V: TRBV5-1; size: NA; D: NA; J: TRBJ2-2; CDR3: CASSPQGGGTGELFF; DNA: TGCGCCAGCAGCCCGCAGGGAGGGGGCACCGGGGAGCTGTTTTTT
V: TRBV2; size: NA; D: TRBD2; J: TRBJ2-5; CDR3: CASKSGSSQETQYF; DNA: TGTGCCAGCAAGAGCGGGAGCTCCCAAGAGACCCAGTACTTC
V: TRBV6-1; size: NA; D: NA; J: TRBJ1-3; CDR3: CASSEAWPYSGNTIYF; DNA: TGTGCCAGCAGTGAAGCATGGCCCTACTCTGGAAACACCATATATTTT
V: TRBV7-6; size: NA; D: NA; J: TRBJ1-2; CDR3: CASSLGGVDYGYTF; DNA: TGTGCCAGCAGCTTAGGGGGGGTTGACTATGGCTACACCTTC
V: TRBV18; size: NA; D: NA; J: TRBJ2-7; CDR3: CASSPRQDGLGEQYF; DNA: TGTGCCAGCTCACCACGACAGGATGGTTTAGGGGAGCAGTACTTC
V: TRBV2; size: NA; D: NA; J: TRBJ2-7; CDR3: CASSEGVAATYEQYF; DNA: TGTGCCAGCAGTGAGGGTGTAGCGGCGACCTACGAGCAGTACTTC
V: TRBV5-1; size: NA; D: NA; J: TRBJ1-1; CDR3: CASSLTANTEAFF; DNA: TGCGCCAGCAGCTTGACAGCAAACACTGAAGCTTTCTTT
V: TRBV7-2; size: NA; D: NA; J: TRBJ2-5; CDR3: CASKLNRAEETQYF; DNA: TGTGCCAGCAAACTAAACAGGGCTGAAGAGACCCAGTACTTC
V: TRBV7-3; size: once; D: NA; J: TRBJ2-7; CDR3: CASSRTGHFSYEQYF; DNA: TGTGCCAGCAGCCGGACCGGACACTTCTCCTACGAGCAGTACTTC
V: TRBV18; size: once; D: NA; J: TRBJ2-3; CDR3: CASSPPGTDTQYF; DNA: TGTGCCAGCTCACCGCCAGGCACAGATACGCAGTATTTT
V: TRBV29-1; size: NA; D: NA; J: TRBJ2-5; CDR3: CSVEDPPGGETQYF; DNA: TGCAGCGTTGAAGACCCGCCAGGAGGAGAGACCCAGTACTTC
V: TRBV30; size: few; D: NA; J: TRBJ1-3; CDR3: CAWSSSGNTIYF; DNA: TGTGCCTGGAGCAGCTCTGGAAACACCATATATTTT
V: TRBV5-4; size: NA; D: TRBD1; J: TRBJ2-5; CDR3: CASSWTGAEETQYF; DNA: TGTGCCAGCAGCTGGACAGGTGCGGAAGAGACCCAGTACTTC
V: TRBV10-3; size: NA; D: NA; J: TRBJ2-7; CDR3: CAISDEMGKSYEQYF; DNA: TGTGCCATCAGTGATGAAATGGGGAAGTCCTACGAGCAGTACTTC
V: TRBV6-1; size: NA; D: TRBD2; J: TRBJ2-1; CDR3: CASSTSGSIDEQFF; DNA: TGTGCCAGCAGTACTAGCGGGAGTATCGATGAGCAGTTCTTC
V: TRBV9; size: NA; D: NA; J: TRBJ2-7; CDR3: CASSVAHSYEQYF; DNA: TGTGCCAGCAGCGTAGCCCATTCCTACGAGCAGTACTTC
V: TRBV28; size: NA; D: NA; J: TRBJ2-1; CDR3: CASSRVEGRSYNEQFF; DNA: TGTGCCAGCAGCAGAGTGGAGGGCCGGTCCTACAATGAGCAGTTCTTC
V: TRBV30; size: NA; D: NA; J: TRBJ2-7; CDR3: CAWRGPPGEQYF; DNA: TGTGCCTGGAGAGGGCCCCCGGGGGAGCAGTACTTC
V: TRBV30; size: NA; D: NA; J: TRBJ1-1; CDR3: CAWNPGFDTEAFF; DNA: TGTGCCTGGAACCCAGGATTCGACACTGAAGCTTTCTTT
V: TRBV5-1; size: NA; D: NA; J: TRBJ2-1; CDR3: CASSSLSPERLYEQFF; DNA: TGCGCCAGCAGCTCCCTGAGCCCAGAGAGGCTTTATGAGCAGTTCTTC
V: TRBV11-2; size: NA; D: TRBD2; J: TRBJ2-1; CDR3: CASSLPGLAYNEQFF; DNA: TGTGCCAGCAGCCTCCCGGGACTAGCGTACAATGAGCAGTTCTTC
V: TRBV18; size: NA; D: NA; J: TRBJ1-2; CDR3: CASSESSWGGYTF; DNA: TGTGCCAGCTCAGAAAGCTCGTGGGGGGGCTACACCTTC
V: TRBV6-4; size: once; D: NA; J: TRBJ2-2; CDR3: CASSDRGVPNTGELFF; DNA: TGTGCCAGCAGTGATAGGGGTGTCCCGAACACCGGGGAGCTGTTTTTT
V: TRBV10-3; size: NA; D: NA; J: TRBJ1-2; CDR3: CAISPMRGENYGYTF; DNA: TGTGCCATCAGCCCGATGAGAGGGGAGAACTATGGCTACACCTTC
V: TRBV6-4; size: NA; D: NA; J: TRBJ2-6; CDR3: CASSDSSPYIWANVLTF; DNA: TGTGCCAGCAGTGACTCGAGTCCGTATATCTGGGCCAACGTCCTGACTTTC
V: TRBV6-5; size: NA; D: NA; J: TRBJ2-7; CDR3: CASTSTDPYEQYF; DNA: TGTGCCAGCACCTCGACAGATCCCTACGAGCAGTACTTC
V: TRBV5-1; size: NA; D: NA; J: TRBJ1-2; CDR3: CASRGNNYGYTF; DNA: TGCGCCAGCAGGGGAAACAACTATGGCTACACCTTC
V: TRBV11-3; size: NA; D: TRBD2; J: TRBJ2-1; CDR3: CASSRVSGRTYNEQFF; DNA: TGTGCCAGCAGCCGCGTTAGCGGGAGGACCTACAATGAGCAGTTCTTC
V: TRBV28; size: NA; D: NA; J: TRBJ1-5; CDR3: CASSLDSNQPQHF; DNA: TGTGCCAGCAGCCTGGACAGCAATCAGCCCCAGCATTTT
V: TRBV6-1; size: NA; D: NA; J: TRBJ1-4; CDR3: CASSSGVLGKLFF; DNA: TGTGCCAGCAGTTCGGGGGTCCTGGGAAAACTGTTTTTT
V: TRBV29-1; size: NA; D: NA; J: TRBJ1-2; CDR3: CSASPGTASSGYTF; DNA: TGCAGCGCATCTCCCGGGACTGCCTCGTCAGGCTACACCTTC
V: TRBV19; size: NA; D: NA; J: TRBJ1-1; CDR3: CASSISRVNTEAFF; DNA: TGTGCCAGTAGTATTAGTAGGGTGAACACTGAAGCTTTCTTT
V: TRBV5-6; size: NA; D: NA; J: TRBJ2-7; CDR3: CASSFMAGLSSYEQYF; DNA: TGTGCCAGCAGCTTCATGGCGGGGTTGAGCTCCTACGAGCAGTACTTC
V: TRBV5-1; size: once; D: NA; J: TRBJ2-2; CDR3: CASSLRTEAGELFF; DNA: TGCGCCAGCAGCTTGAGGACAGAAGCCGGGGAGCTGTTTTTT
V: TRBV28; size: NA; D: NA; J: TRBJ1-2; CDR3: CASSLLGTSNYGYTF; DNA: TGTGCCAGCAGTTTATTGGGGACGTCTAACTATGGCTACACCTTC
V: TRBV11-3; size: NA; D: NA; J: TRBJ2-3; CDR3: CASSLGPGVGTPDTQYF; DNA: TGTGCCAGCAGCTTAGGTCCGGGGGTCGGGACTCCGGATACGCAGTATTTT
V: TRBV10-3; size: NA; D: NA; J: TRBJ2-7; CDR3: CAIGNNEQYF; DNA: TGTGCCATCGGTAATAACGAGCAGTACTTC
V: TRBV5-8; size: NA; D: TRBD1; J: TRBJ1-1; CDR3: CASSPRTGETEAFF; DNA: TGTGCCAGCAGCCCACGGACAGGGGAGACTGAAGCTTTCTTT
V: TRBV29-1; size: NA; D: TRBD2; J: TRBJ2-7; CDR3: CSVEGGPLAGGTYEQYF; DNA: TGCAGCGTTGAAGGGGGCCCCTTAGCGGGAGGCACCTACGAGCAGTACTTC
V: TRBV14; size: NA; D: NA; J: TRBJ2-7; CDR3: CASSQGRGIGYEQYF; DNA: TGTGCCAGCAGCCAAGGGCGCGGGATCGGCTACGAGCAGTACTTC
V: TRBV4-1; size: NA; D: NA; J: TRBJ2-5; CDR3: CASSPLAWGTQETQYF; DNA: TGCGCCAGCAGCCCCCTAGCGTGGGGTACCCAAGAGACCCAGTACTTC
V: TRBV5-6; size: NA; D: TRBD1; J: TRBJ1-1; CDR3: CASQQAGQGVLGTEAFF; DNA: TGTGCCAGCCAGCAGGCGGGACAGGGAGTTTTGGGCACTGAAGCTTTCTTT
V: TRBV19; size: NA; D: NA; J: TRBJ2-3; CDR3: CASGGRGRDTQYF; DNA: TGTGCCAGCGGAGGTCGAGGAAGGGATACGCAGTATTTT
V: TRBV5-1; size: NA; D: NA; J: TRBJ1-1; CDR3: CASSQRESNTEAFF; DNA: TGCGCCAGCAGCCAGAGGGAGTCGAACACTGAAGCTTTCTTT
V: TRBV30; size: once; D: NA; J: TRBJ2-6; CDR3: CAWSVILAGSGANVLTF; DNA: TGTGCCTGGAGTGTAATCCTAGCAGGGTCAGGGGCCAACGTCCTGACTTTC
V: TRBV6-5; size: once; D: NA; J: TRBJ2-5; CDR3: CASSPGAYQETQYF; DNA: TGTGCCAGCAGCCCGGGAGCGTACCAAGAGACCCAGTACTTC
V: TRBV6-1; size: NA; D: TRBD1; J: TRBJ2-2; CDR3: CASSEGQGGRELFF; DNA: TGTGCCAGCAGTGAGGGACAGGGGGGTCGGGAGCTGTTTTTT
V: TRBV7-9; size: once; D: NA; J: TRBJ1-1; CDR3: CASSLYLGTGQRTEAFF; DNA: TGTGCCAGCAGCTTATACCTTGGGACGGGGCAACGCACTGAAGCTTTCTTT
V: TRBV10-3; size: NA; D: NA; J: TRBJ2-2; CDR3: CAIKGGRDTGELFF; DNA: TGTGCCATTAAAGGAGGGCGCGACACCGGGGAGCTGTTTTTT
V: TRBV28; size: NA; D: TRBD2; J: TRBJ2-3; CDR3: CARFQGLATDTQYF; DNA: TGTGCCAGATTCCAGGGACTAGCAACAGATACGCAGTATTTT
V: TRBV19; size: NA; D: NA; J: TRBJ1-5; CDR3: CATRVGNQPQHF; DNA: TGTGCCACACGGGTTGGGAATCAGCCCCAGCATTTT
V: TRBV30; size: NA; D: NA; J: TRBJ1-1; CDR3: CAWSSPSRGAF; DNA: TGTGCCTGGAGCTCCCCCAGCCGTGGTGCCTTT
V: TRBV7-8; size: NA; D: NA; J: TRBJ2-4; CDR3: CASSLVAGFDIQYF; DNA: TGTGCCAGCAGCTTAGTGGCCGGCTTTGACATTCAGTACTTC
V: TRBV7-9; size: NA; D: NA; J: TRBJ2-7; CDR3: CASSSFAAGSSYEQYF; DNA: TGTGCCAGCAGCTCCTTTGCGGCAGGTTCTTCCTACGAGCAGTACTTC
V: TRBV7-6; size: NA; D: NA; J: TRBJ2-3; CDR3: CASSWSGRGTDTQYF; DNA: TGTGCCAGCAGCTGGTCCGGTCGAGGGACAGATACGCAGTATTTT
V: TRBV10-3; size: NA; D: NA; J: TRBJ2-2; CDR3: CAISASRSSNTGELFF; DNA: TGTGCCATCAGTGCGAGTCGGAGCTCGAACACCGGGGAGCTGTTTTTT
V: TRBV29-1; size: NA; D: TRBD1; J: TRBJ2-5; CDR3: CSVLTGGRGETQYF; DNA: TGCAGCGTCTTGACAGGGGGCCGAGGAGAGACCCAGTACTTC